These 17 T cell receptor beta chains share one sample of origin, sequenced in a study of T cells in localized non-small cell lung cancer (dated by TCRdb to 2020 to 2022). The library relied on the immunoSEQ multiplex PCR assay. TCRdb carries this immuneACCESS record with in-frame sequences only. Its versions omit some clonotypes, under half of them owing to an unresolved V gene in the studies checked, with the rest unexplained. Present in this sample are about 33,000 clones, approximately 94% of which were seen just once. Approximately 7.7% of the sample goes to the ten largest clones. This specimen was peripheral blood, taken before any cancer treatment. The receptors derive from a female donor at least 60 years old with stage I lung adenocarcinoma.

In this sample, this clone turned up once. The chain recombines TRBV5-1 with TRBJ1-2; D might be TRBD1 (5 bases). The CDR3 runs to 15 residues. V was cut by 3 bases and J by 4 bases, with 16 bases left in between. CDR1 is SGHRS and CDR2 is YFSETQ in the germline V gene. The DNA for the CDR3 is TGCGCCAGCAGCTCACCGCAGGGTCCGGGCTATGGCTACACCTTC. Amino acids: CASSSPQGPGYGYTF.

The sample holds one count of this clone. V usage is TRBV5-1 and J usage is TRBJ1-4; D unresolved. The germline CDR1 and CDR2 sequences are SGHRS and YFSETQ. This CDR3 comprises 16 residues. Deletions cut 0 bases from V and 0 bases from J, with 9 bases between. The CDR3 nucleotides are TGCGCCAGCAGCTTGGCCGGGCGTGCAACTAATGAAAAACTGTTTTTT. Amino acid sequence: CASSLAGRATNEKLFF.

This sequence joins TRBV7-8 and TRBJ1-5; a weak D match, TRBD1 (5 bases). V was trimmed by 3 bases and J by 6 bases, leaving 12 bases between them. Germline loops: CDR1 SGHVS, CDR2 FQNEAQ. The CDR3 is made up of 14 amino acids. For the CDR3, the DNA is TGTGCCAGCAGCTTCTCCAGGGTATCTCAGCCCCAGCATTTT. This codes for CASSFSRVSQPQHF.

In DNA form, the CDR3 reads TGTGCCAGCAGTTCGGGGACCATGGGGCCATCCCAGCATTTT. Translating gives CASSSGTMGPSQHF. This rearrangement joins TRBV28 to TRBJ1-5; maybe TRBD1 (5 bases). The CDR3 spans 14 residues. In germline, CDR1 is MDHEN, CDR2 SYDVKM. The V and J ends lost 4 bases and 11 bases respectively, with 18 bases between them.

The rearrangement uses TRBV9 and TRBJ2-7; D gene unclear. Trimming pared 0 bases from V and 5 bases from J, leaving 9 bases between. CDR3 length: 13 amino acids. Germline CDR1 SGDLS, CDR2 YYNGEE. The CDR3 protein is CASSVDLGDEQYF. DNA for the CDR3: TGTGCCAGCAGCGTAGACCTCGGCGACGAGCAGTACTTC.

The CDR3 DNA is TGTGCCAGCAGAGGGGCAGCGGCAACTAATGAAAAACTGTTTTTT. Its protein is CASRGAAATNEKLFF. V gene TRBV6-5 combines with J gene TRBJ1-4; possible D gene TRBD1, 5 bases. Trimming cost V 6 bases and J 0 bases, with 11 bases left between them. The V gene's germline CDR1 is MNHEY and CDR2 SVGAGI. CDR3 length: 15 residues.

CDR3 DNA: TGTGCCAGCAGCCCGAAGGGTCCTTGGCCTGAAGCTTTCTTT. Protein sequence: CASSPKGPWPEAFF. J is TRBJ1-1 and V is TRBV14; D gene uncertain. This CDR3 is built from 14 residues. CDR1 and CDR2 from the germline V gene are SGHDN and FVKESK. V gave up 4 bases and J gave up 6 bases, with 15 bases separating them.

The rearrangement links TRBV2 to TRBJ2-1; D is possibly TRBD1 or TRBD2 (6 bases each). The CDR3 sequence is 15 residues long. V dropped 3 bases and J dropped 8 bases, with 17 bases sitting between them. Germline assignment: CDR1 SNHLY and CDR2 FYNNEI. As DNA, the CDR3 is TGTGCCAGCAGTGATCGGGGGCAGGGGATCGATGAGCAGTTCTTC. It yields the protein CASSDRGQGIDEQFF.

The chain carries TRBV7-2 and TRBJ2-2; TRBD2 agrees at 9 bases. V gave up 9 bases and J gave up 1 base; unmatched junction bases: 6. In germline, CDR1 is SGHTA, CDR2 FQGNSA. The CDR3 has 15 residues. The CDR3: CARGIAGVNTGELFF. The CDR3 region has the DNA TGTGCCAGAGGAATAGCGGGGGTGAACACCGGGGAGCTGTTTTTT.

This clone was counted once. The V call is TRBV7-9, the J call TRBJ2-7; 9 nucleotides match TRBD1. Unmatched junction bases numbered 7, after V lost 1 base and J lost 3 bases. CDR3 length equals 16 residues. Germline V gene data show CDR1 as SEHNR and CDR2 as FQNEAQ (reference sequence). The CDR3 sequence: CASSLGAGDRDYEQYF. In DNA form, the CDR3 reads TGTGCCAGCAGCTTAGGGGCGGGGGACAGGGACTACGAGCAGTACTTC.

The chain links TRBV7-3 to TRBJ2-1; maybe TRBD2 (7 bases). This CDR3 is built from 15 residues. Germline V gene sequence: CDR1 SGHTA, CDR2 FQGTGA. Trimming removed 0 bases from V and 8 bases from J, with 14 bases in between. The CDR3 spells CASSLTLGGPDEQFF. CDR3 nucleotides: TGTGCCAGCAGCTTAACGTTGGGGGGGCCCGATGAGCAGTTCTTC.

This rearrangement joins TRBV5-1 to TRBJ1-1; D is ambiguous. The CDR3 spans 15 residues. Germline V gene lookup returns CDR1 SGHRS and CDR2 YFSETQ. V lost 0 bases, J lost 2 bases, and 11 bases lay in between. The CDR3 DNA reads TGCGCCAGCAGCTTGGAGGTGCTGGGTAACACTGAAGCTTTCTTT. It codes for CASSLEVLGNTEAFF. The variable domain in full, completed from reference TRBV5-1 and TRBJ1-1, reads KAGVTQTPRYLIKTRGQQVTLSCSPISGHRSVSWYQQTPGQGLQFLFEYFSETQRNKGNFPGRFSGRQFSNSRSEMNVSTLELGDSALYLCASSLEVLGNTEAFFGQGTRLTVV.

The CDR3 sequence: CASPEGGRSYNSPLHF. Written as DNA, the CDR3 is TGCGCCAGCCCCGAGGGGGGGCGCTCCTATAATTCACCCCTCCACTTT. V usage is TRBV10-1 and J usage is TRBJ1-6; D perhaps matches TRBD1 (6 bases). Trimming took off 8 bases at V and 0 bases at J, with 14 bases between the two ends. Germline V gene lookup returns CDR1 WNHNN and CDR2 SYGVQD (reference sequence). This CDR3 spans 16 amino acids.

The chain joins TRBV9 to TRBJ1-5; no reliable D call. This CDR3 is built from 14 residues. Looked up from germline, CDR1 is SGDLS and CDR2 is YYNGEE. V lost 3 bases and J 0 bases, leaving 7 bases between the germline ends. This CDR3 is CASSARSSNQPQHF. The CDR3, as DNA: TGTGCCAGCAGCGCCCGGTCTAGCAATCAGCCCCAGCATTTT.

In DNA, the CDR3 is TGTGCCAGCAGTGAAAGGGACAGAACAGATACGCAGTATTTT. Encoded protein: CASSERDRTDTQYF. The V and J genes are TRBV6-1 and TRBJ2-3; 7 nucleotides agree with TRBD1. In germline, CDR1 is MNHNS, CDR2 SASEGT. This CDR3 is 14 amino acids long. With 2 bases clipped from V and 3 bases from J, the junction kept 2 bases outside the gene matches.

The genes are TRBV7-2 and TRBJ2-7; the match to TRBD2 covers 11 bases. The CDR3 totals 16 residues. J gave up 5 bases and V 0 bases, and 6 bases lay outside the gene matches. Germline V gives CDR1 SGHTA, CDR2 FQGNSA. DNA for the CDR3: TGTGCCAGCAGCTTAGCGGTTAGCGGGGGGGCTGACGAGCAGTACTTC. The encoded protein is CASSLAVSGGADEQYF.

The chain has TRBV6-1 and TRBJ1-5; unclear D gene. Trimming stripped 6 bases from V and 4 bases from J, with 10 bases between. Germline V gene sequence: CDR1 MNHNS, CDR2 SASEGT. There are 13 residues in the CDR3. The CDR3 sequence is CASSLERNQPQHF. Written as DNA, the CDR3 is TGTGCCAGCAGCCTCGAGCGAAATCAGCCCCAGCATTTT.